This TCR beta chain stems from a study of control samples from healthy donors and cancer patients. Assay: immunoSEQ multiplex PCR; the TCRdb copy retains only in-frame clones and omits some. Of under 150,000 clones listed, 89% were seen once; the top ten hold over 4.5%. The germline V and J ends were trimmed by 3 bases and 0 bases, with 7 bases remaining between them. The CDR3 totals 13 residues. The germline V gene has CDR1 DFQATT and CDR2 SNEGSKA (reference sequence). The specimen sequenced was blood. The TCR originated in a man aged 25 to 45 in good health. The V and J genes are TRBV20-1 and TRBJ2-3; D may be TRBD2 (5 bases). CDR3 sequence (DNA): TGCAGTGCTAGTACGGGGAGCACAGATACGCAGTATTTT. Translating gives CSASTGSTDTQYF.